This paragraph covers one T cell receptor beta chain sequence. The data were taken from a study of beta chain features in type 1 diabetes. Expressed TCRB transcripts were sequenced, since all the RNA that had been isolated was reverse transcribed. Sequenced by immunoSEQ multiplex PCR; TCRdb stores in-frame clones only, minus some. Here the sample spans about 150,000 clones, more than 9.5% being singletons. Per the germline V gene, CDR1 is SGHNT and CDR2 is YYREEE (reference sequence). The CDR3 spans 16 residues. V gave up 4 bases and J gave up 1 base; unmatched junction bases: 7. Sorted populations were all over 95% pure.

Material: central memory CD4+ T cells from blood. This clonotype was sampled from a man younger than 30 in good health. The rearrangement joins TRBV5-4 to TRBJ2-5, with 10 bases aligning to TRBD1. The chain's CDR3 is CASSNRQGAAQETQYF. CDR3 nucleotides: TGTGCCAGCAGCAACCGACAGGGGGCGGCCCAAGAGACCCAGTACTTC.